The entry below describes one T cell receptor beta chain. As yet, its antigen is unknown. The second PCR ran roughly 6 to 11 cycles with a sample-barcoded 5' primer and J-beta primers. CDR3-containing paired-end reads numbering at least 2.5 million came from each sample. One entry per CDR3 protein, called by TCRdb with MiXCR from the 5' RACE reads. This sample has 850,000 to 1,100,000 distinct CDR3 sequences, with around two fifths found just once. The source of the sample is a study of blood T cells in healthy people across ages. Findings of the study overall: Roughly linearly, TCR beta diversity per million T cells fell as age increased.

The TCR comes from a man between 18 and 35 years old in good health. The sample comprised blood.

CDR3 loop: CASRRSSTDTQYF. The CDR3 DNA reads TGTGCCAGCAGGAGGTCGAGCACAGATACGCAGTATTTT. V gene TRBV27 combines with J gene TRBJ2-3; D remains unclear. Trimming took 6 bases from V and 0 from J, leaving 7 bases between them. The CDR3 is 13 residues long. Per germline, CDR1 MNHEY and CDR2 SMNVEV (reference sequence).